Below, one T cell receptor beta chain is given with its context. Its target is unknown. The data belong to a study of T cell responses to AZD1222 COVID-19 vaccine. Across the study: Analysis merged second doses at about 4 or about 12 weeks. Study outcomes and limitations: Repertoires were obtained solely post-peak T cell response.

The CDR3 has 14 amino acids. Germline V CDR1 and CDR2: MDHEN, SYDVKM. Trimming removed 5 bases from V and 3 bases from J; junction bases left unmatched: 1. The repertoire was sequenced with immunoSEQ multiplex PCR; TCRdb's copy has only in-frame clones and lacks some. The table lists 97,000 or so clones, 85% to 90% of them singletons. The source of this sequence is an adult in good health. The source material was peripheral blood, sampled on day 0 of AZD1222 vaccination. The chain couples TRBV28 to TRBJ1-6, with TRBD1 identical over 7 bases. CDR3: CASSGTVYNSPLHF. CDR3 DNA sequence: TGTGCCAGCAGTGGGACAGTCTATAATTCACCCCTCCACTTT.